These 27 T cell receptor beta chains were sequenced from one sample in a study of T cell repertoires in cytomegalovirus infection. From the reads, TCRdb called clonotypes with MiXCR, one entry per CDR3 protein. Among approximately 89,000 distinct CDR3 sequences listed, 29% were seen once. Their target antigens are unknown. Sample: CD8+ T cells from cultured PBMCs, taken from culture after CMV antigen stimulation. These receptors all come from a human donor in good health (CMV status not recorded). Some clones in this sample may be carry-over from other donors' samples.

This clonotype showed up just a few times. The V and J genes are TRBV27 and TRBJ2-1; D is possibly TRBD2 (5 bases). CDR3 length: 12 residues. Germline loops: CDR1 MNHEY, CDR2 SMNVEV (reference sequence). V shed 8 bases and J shed 10 bases, with 15 bases lying between them. CDR3 residues: CASYSGSREQFF. The DNA for the CDR3 is TGTGCCAGCTACAGCGGTTCACGAGAGCAGTTCTTC.

The table lists this clonotype with many counts. The chain is built from TRBV7-9 and TRBJ2-1; D ambiguous. The CDR3 has 13 residues. Germline V lookup: CDR1 SEHNR, CDR2 FQNEAQ (reference sequence). The CDR3 coding sequence is TGTGTCATGGGCCCTAGGGTGTACAATGAGCAGTTCTTC. Amino acids: CVMGPRVYNEQFF.

The chain employs TRBV7-3 and TRBJ2-1; 14 bases line up with TRBD2. The CDR3 is 17 residues long. V trimming: 1 base; J trimming: 12 bases; junction bases outside the gene matches: 11. The germline V gene has CDR1 SGHTA and CDR2 FQGTGA. CDR3 protein: CASSLNPGLAGGPSQFF. DNA of the CDR3: TGTGCCAGCAGCTTAAACCCCGGACTAGCGGGGGGCCCGTCGCAGTTCTTC.

This clonotype showed up just a few times. The chain uses TRBV7-2 and TRBJ2-5; 8 nucleotides line up with TRBD2. V lost 3 bases and J lost 5; bases outside the gene matches: 5. The germline gives CDR1 SGHTA, CDR2 FQGNSA. The CDR3 is 14 residues long. The CDR3 is CASSFTGGPETQYF. The CDR3 DNA reads as TGTGCCAGCAGCTTCACGGGGGGGCCGGAGACCCAGTACTTC.

This clonotype appeared a few times. The chain has TRBV12-3 or TRBV12-4 and TRBJ1-2; 7 bases agree with TRBD1. CDR3 length: 14 amino acids. After removal of 7 bases from V and 5 bases from J, the junction contained 10 bases not matched to a gene. For the CDR3, the DNA is TGTGCCAGCACTCTCGCAGGGGGTCGATATGGCTACACCTTC. Protein: CASTLAGGRYGYTF.

This clonotype showed up many times. This sequence joins TRBV7-8 and TRBJ2-3, with a possible D match to TRBD2 (6 bases). The V and J ends lost 5 bases and 6 bases respectively, with 9 bases between them. The CDR3 consists of 12 residues. CDR1 is SGHVS, CDR2 FQNEAQ, per germline. The DNA for the CDR3 is TGTGCCAGCAGCCCGGAGGGGGATACGCAGTATTTT. Translation: CASSPEGDTQYF. Full variable domain (missing parts from reference TRBV7-8 and TRBJ2-3): GAGVSQSPRYKVAKRGQDVALRCDPISGHVSLFWYQQALGQGPEFLTYFQNEAQLDKSGLPSDRFFAERPEGSVSTLKIQRTQQEDSAVYLCASSPEGDTQYFGPGTRLTVL.

This clonotype was found many times. The V and J genes are TRBV11-2 and TRBJ2-4, with 16 bases fitting TRBD2. This CDR3 has 19 residues. Germline-derived CDR1 and CDR2 are SGHAT and FQNNGV. The trim removed 0 bases at V and 11 bases at J, leaving 13 bases unmatched. CDR3 in DNA: TGTGCCAGCAGCTTAGATAGGTCCGGGACTAGCGGGGGGGGTCGGGTTCAGTACTTC. Translation: CASSLDRSGTSGGGRVQYF.

This chain uses TRBV20-1 with TRBJ2-7; 8 nucleotides match TRBD2. V was clipped by 5 bases and J by 6 bases; unmatched bases: 15. CDR1 and CDR2 (germline): DFQATT, SNEGSKA (reference sequence). The CDR3 has 15 amino acids. The CDR3, as DNA: TGCAGTGCTCACCAACTCGGGAGGGAAGGGCTCGAGCAGTACTTC. It specifies CSAHQLGREGLEQYF.

Many counts were recorded for this clonotype. V usage is TRBV7-9 and J usage is TRBJ1-4; 10 nucleotides agree with TRBD1. Trimming removed 3 bases from V and 7 bases from J; junction bases left unmatched: 2. CDR1 and CDR2 from the germline V gene are SEHNR and FQNEAQ (reference sequence). This CDR3 is built from 14 residues. CDR3 coding DNA: TGTGCCAGCAGCTTGACAGGGGGCGGTGAAAAACTGTTTTTT. Translating it yields CASSLTGGGEKLFF. Filled out from reference TRBV7-9 and TRBJ1-4, the complete variable domain reads DTGVSQNPRHKITKRGQNVTFRCDPISEHNRLYWYRQTLGQGPEFLTYFQNEAQLEKSRLLSDRFSAERPKGSFSTLEIQRTEQGDSAMYLCASSLTGGGEKLFFGSGTQLSVL.

The chain couples TRBV5-1 to TRBJ2-2; D perhaps matches TRBD1 (6 bases). Trimming removed 5 bases at V and 3 bases at J, with 14 bases between. This CDR3 has 15 residues. From germline, CDR1 is SGHRS and CDR2 YFSETQ. The chain's CDR3 is CASRDQGRDTGELFF. The CDR3 region has the DNA TGCGCCAGCAGAGATCAGGGGCGGGACACCGGGGAGCTGTTTTTT.

The chain links TRBV30 to TRBJ1-2, with D possibly matching TRBD1 (6 bases). The CDR3 totals 13 residues. V was shortened by 0 bases and J by 4 bases, with 9 bases between the two germline ends. Germline values: CDR1 GTSNPN, CDR2 SVGIG (reference sequence). The CDR3 loop reads CAWSVGQFYGYTF. The DNA for the CDR3 is TGTGCCTGGAGTGTCGGACAGTTCTATGGCTACACCTTC.

This clonotype was detected only a few times. The rearrangement links TRBV6-2 or TRBV6-3 to TRBJ1-1; no firm D call. Per the germline V gene, CDR1 is MNHEY and CDR2 is SVGEGT. The CDR3 loop spans 14 amino acids. V was trimmed by 5 bases and J by 0 bases, leaving 10 bases between them. The CDR3 nucleotides are TGTGCCAGCAGTCCCTACAACTTGAACACTGAAGCTTTCTTT. It codes for CASSPYNLNTEAFF.

This clonotype was found a few times. The chain combines TRBV7-8 with TRBJ2-2; D ambiguous. The CDR3 sequence is 14 residues long. Trimming pared 1 base from V and 2 bases from J, leaving 5 bases between. The germline gives CDR1 SGHVS, CDR2 FQNEAQ. The CDR3 region has the DNA TGTGCCAGCAGCTTAGGTTCCAACACCGGGGAGCTGTTTTTT. This sequence encodes CASSLGSNTGELFF.

This clonotype has at least ten counts. The rearrangement uses TRBV4-2 and TRBJ1-3; 7 bases fit TRBD1. The V and J ends lost 4 bases and 0 bases, in that order; junction bases with no gene match: 3. The CDR3 covers 15 residues. Germline V lookup: CDR1 LGHNA, CDR2 YNFKEQ. CDR3 nucleotide sequence: TGTGCCAGCAGCCGGGACAGTAACTCTGGAAACACCATATATTTT. It specifies CASSRDSNSGNTIYF.

The chain employs TRBV5-1 and TRBJ2-2, with D perhaps TRBD1 (5 bases). Trimming removed 4 bases at V and 6 bases at J, with 16 bases between. The V gene's germline CDR1 is SGHRS and CDR2 YFSETQ. CDR3 size: 15 residues. The CDR3: CASSMGLVGSGELFF. The DNA for the CDR3 is TGCGCCAGCAGCATGGGGCTAGTAGGCTCCGGGGAGCTGTTTTTT. The complete variable domain, with remaining parts taken from reference TRBV5-1 and TRBJ2-2, reads KAGVTQTPRYLIKTRGQQVTLSCSPISGHRSVSWYQQTPGQGLQFLFEYFSETQRNKGNFPGRFSGRQFSNSRSEMNVSTLELGDSALYLCASSMGLVGSGELFFGEGSRLTVL.

V and J are TRBV7-3 and TRBJ1-1, with TRBD1 identical over 9 bases. Per germline, CDR1 SGHTA and CDR2 FQGTGA. The CDR3 spans 16 residues. Trimming at V came to 4 bases and at J to 0 bases, leaving 6 bases not matched to a gene. CDR3 protein: CASSSTGGALNTEAFF. In DNA form, the CDR3 reads TGTGCCAGCAGCTCCACAGGGGGCGCTTTGAACACTGAAGCTTTCTTT. The full variable domain, completed using reference TRBV7-3 and TRBJ1-1, is GAGVSQTPSNKVTEKGKYVELRCDPISGHTALYWYRQSLGQGPEFLIYFQGTGAADDSGLPNDRFFAVRPEGSVSTLKIQRTERGDSAVYLCASSSTGGALNTEAFFGQGTRLTVV.

This chain connects TRBV14 to TRBJ2-3; D not certain. V lost 0 bases and J 3 bases, leaving 10 bases between the germline ends. Germline V CDR1 and CDR2: SGHDN, FVKESK. The CDR3 is 15 amino acids. The CDR3 sequence is CASSQDGESTDTQYF. CDR3 sequence (DNA): TGTGCCAGCAGCCAAGACGGCGAGTCTACAGATACGCAGTATTTT.

The chain combines TRBV10-3 with TRBJ2-5; tentatively, D is TRBD1 or TRBD2 (6 bases each). V shed 7 bases and J shed 5 bases, with 17 bases lying between them. CDR3 length equals 14 residues. CDR1 and CDR2 (germline): ENHRY, SYGVKD. CDR3 residues: CAINPSGGQETQYF. The DNA of the CDR3 is TGTGCCATCAACCCTTCTGGGGGGCAGGAGACCCAGTACTTC.

The gene calls are TRBV7-2 and TRBJ1-5; no reliable D call. The V and J ends lost 3 bases and 0 bases respectively, with 9 bases between them. Germline lookup yields CDR1 SGHTA and CDR2 FQGNSA. The CDR3 sequence is 15 residues long. CDR3 in amino acids: CASSFPGSSNQPQHF. The CDR3 DNA reads as TGTGCCAGCAGCTTCCCGGGGAGTAGCAATCAGCCCCAGCATTTT.

The V call is TRBV28, the J call TRBJ2-5; D possibly matches TRBD1 or TRBD2 (5 bases each). The V end was cut by 9 bases, the J end by 2 bases, with 16 bases between. The germline CDR1 and CDR2 sequences are MDHEN and SYDVKM. The CDR3 consists of 14 residues. The CDR3 region is CASRTRDLQETQYF. The CDR3 DNA reads as TGTGCCAGTCGGACCCGGGACCTACAAGAGACCCAGTACTTC.

The chain recombines TRBV6-5 with TRBJ1-1, with no clear D. The CDR3 totals 19 residues. Germline V gene sequence: CDR1 MNHEY, CDR2 SVGAGI. V was shortened by 5 bases and J by 1 base, with 26 bases between the two germline ends. Here the CDR3 reads CASSPSSPGRIVQNTEAFF. The CDR3 nucleotides read TGTGCCAGCAGTCCATCCAGCCCCGGGCGGATAGTCCAGAACACTGAAGCTTTCTTT.

This clonotype was seen a few times. The rearrangement links TRBV2 to TRBJ1-1; 12 positions match TRBD1. Germline assignment: CDR1 SNHLY and CDR2 FYNNEI. Trimming took 5 bases from V and 5 from J; bases not matched to a gene: 9. The CDR3 spans 16 residues. This CDR3 reads CASSPPGQGAETEAFF. Written as DNA, the CDR3 is TGTGCCAGCAGTCCCCCGGGACAGGGGGCAGAGACTGAAGCTTTCTTT.

The gene calls are TRBV5-6 and TRBJ2-5; 7 bases are a match to TRBD2. The CDR3 is 14 residues long. Trimming cost V 4 bases and J 5 bases; bases outside gene matches: 8. CDR1 and CDR2 from the germline V gene are SGHDT and YYEEEE. CDR3 in DNA: TGTGCCAGCAGCCCGTGGTGGGGGGGGGAGACCCAGTACTTC. Protein sequence: CASSPWWGGETQYF.

This clonotype was seen a handful of times. The gene calls are TRBV14 and TRBJ2-7, with D hard to call. The CDR3 totals 14 residues. From germline, CDR1 is SGHDN and CDR2 FVKESK. Trimming removed 6 bases from V and 3 bases from J, with 15 bases in between. CDR3 amino acids: CASRPSNGFYEQYF. CDR3 DNA: TGTGCCAGCAGGCCGTCGAACGGATTCTACGAGCAGTACTTC.

The sample holds a few counts of this clonotype. The rearrangement links TRBV9 to TRBJ1-2; the D is unclear. CDR3 length: 10 residues. V lost 3 bases, J lost 7 bases, and 4 bases lay in between. The germline gives CDR1 SGDLS, CDR2 YYNGEE. The CDR3 is CASSGPGYTF. Written as DNA, the CDR3 is TGTGCCAGCAGCGGACCTGGCTACACCTTC.

The sample holds one count of this clonotype. V and J are TRBV28 and TRBJ2-7, with a possible D match to TRBD1 (6 bases). Germline CDR1 and CDR2: MDHEN and SYDVKM. The CDR3 runs to 13 residues. V was clipped by 3 bases and J by 3 bases, with 9 bases between them. This CDR3 is CASSFQGLYEQYF. The CDR3 DNA reads as TGTGCCAGCAGTTTTCAGGGGCTCTACGAGCAGTACTTC. Filled out from reference TRBV28 and TRBJ2-7, the complete variable domain reads DVKVTQSSRYLVKRTGEKVFLECVQDMDHENMFWYRQDPGLGLRLIYFSYDVKMKEKGDIPEGYSVSREKKERFSLILESASTNQTSMYLCASSFQGLYEQYFGPGTRLTVT.

In this sample, this clonotype turned up a few times. V gene TRBV28 combines with J gene TRBJ1-1; D is ambiguous. CDR1 is MDHEN, CDR2 SYDVKM, per germline. V was trimmed by 8 bases and J by 1 base, leaving 11 bases between them. The CDR3 is 13 residues long. The CDR3 here is CASRSGKNTEAFF. CDR3 sequence (DNA): TGTGCCAGCCGGAGTGGGAAGAACACTGAAGCTTTCTTT.